The present entry profiles one T cell receptor beta chain with its context. Its antigen remains unidentified. Other DNA sequences in the same sample also yield this CDR3. This sample is drawn from a study of OX40 agonist ivuxolimab in advanced cancers. Study-level information: Hepatocellular carcinoma, melanoma, renal cell or head and neck cancer was diagnosed in the dose-escalation patients. Three individuals attained partial responses, comprising one hepatocellular carcinoma case and two cutaneous melanoma cases.

The table came from immunoSEQ multiplex PCR; TCRdb's copy has only in-frame clones and leaves some out. The profile shows 100,000 to 150,000 clones, around 93% of them singletons. This CDR3 has 12 residues. V gave up 0 bases and J gave up 5 bases, with 4 bases separating them. Germline V gene data show CDR1 as KGHSH and CDR2 as LQKENI. Overall study findings and caveats: Clones of CD4+ and CD8+ blood T cells grew by week 6 at doses of 0.1 to 3.0 mg/kg. Expanded clones were, on average, more numerous among CD8+ T cells than CD4+.

This specimen was CD4+ or CD8+ T cells sorted from blood, taken in a trial of the OX40 agonist ivuxolimab. The sequence derives from an adult with an advanced solid tumor such as melanoma, head and neck, liver or kidney cancer. The rearrangement uses TRBV18 and TRBJ2-5; no clear D gene. CDR3 DNA sequence: TGTGCCAGCTCACCACCGGGGGAGACCCAGTACTTC. Translation gives CASSPPGETQYF.